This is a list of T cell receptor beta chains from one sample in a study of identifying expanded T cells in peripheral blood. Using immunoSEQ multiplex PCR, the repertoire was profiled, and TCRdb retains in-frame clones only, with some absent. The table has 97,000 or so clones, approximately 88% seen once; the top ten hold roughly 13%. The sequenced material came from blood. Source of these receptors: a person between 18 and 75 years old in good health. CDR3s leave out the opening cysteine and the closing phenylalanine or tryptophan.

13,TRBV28,ASSRSGDRREKLF
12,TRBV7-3,ASSLTANTGELF
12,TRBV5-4,ASTLKNGNYGYT
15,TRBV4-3,ASSPQSLAGANTEAF
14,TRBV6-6,ASSSLREGGDYGYT
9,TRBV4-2,ASSLSGELF
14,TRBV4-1,ASSQDLAGDMRTQY
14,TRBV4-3,ASSQERSGGSYEQY
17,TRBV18,ASSRFWTDPSNGANVLT
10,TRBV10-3,AATGAGQPQH
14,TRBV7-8,ASSSQGALVNQPQH
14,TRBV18,ASSRGRQGYRNIQY
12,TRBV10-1,ASSNIMNTGELF
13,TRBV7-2,ASSERTSGGRMVY
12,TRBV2,ASSLGRGNTEAF
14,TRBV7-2,ASSSSNRELQETQY
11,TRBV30,AWSLGGSYEQY
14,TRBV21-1,ASSKRRGGLPNEQY